One sample yielded the 5 T cell receptor beta chains listed below, sequenced in a study of T cells in Graves' hyperthyroidism and ophthalmopathy. The source material, RNA transcripts, was used to amplify TCR beta CDR3 regions. Initially, a first-round RT-PCR of the TCR CDR3 employed the HTBI primer set. TCRdb re-derived calls from the multiplex PCR reads in MiXCR, one entry per CDR3 protein. The repertoire holds approximately 870,000 distinct CDR3 sequences, with over 35% as singletons. Sequences were obtained from blood. The receptors come from a young man with Graves' hyperthyroidism.

The V and J genes are TRBV20-1 and TRBJ2-5, with D unclear. From germline, CDR1 is DFQATT and CDR2 SNEGSKA (reference sequence). CDR3 length: 15 residues. V shed 6 bases and J shed 1 base, with 18 bases lying between them. DNA for the CDR3: TGCAGTGCCAGCAGCTTACGCCTCGCCCAAGAGACCCAGTACTTC. This translates into CSASSLRLAQETQYF.

J is TRBJ2-3 and V is TRBV24-1; D call uncertain. This CDR3 has 16 amino acids. Trimming cost V 2 bases and J 0 bases, with 11 bases left between them. Germline V gene sequence: CDR1 KGHDR, CDR2 SFDVKD. CDR3 bases: TGTGCCACCAGTGATTACGACGGTACGAGCACAGATACGCAGTATTTT. Encoded protein: CATSDYDGTSTDTQYF.

This clonotype was recorded a few times. V usage is TRBV6-5 and J usage is TRBJ1-5; no firm D call. Germline assignment: CDR1 MNHEY and CDR2 SVGAGI. The V and J ends lost 0 bases and 4 bases respectively, with 10 bases between them. This CDR3 is 15 amino acids long. The CDR3 DNA reads TGTGCCAGCAGTTACTCGAAGGCAGCAAATCAGCCCCAGCATTTT. Protein: CASSYSKAANQPQHF.

The CDR3 DNA reads as TGTGCCAGCAGCTTATACTCGAAATACCAAGAGACCCAGTACTTC. Its protein product is CASSLYSKYQETQYF. The gene calls are TRBV7-9 and TRBJ2-5; D remains ambiguous. V lost 2 bases, J lost 0 bases, and 10 bases lay in between. Per germline, CDR1 SEHNR and CDR2 FQNEAQ (reference sequence). The CDR3 extends over 15 amino acids.

Ten or more counts support this clonotype. The chain combines TRBV9 with TRBJ2-7, with 7 bases identical to TRBD2. CDR1 SGDLS and CDR2 YYNGEE come from the germline V gene. The CDR3 totals 16 residues. With V trimmed by 2 bases and J by 1 base, 9 bases remained unmatched. The CDR3 reads CASSVDASGRSYEQYF. The CDR3 region has the DNA TGTGCCAGCAGCGTCGACGCGTCCGGGAGGTCCTACGAGCAGTACTTC.